The 24 T cell receptor beta chains given below trace back to one sample, sequenced in a study of blood T cell repertoires in COVID-19. The assay was immunoSEQ multiplex PCR, and TCRdb's table has in-frame clones only and misses some. The sample shows just over 250,000 clones, 86% of them seen only once. The source material was peripheral blood. Source of these receptors: a man aged 35 to 55 who had recovered from COVID-19.

The J gene is TRBJ2-1, the V gene TRBV13; D remains unclear. V dropped 3 bases and J dropped 8 bases, with 5 bases sitting between them. The CDR3 is 11 amino acids. Germline CDR1 is PRHDT and CDR2 is FYEKMQ (reference sequence). CDR3 region: CASSFLDEQFF. CDR3 nucleotides: TGTGCCAGCAGCTTCCTCGATGAGCAGTTCTTC.

This clone came up once. The J gene is TRBJ2-1, the V gene TRBV9, with unresolved D. Trimming removed 3 bases from V and 10 bases from J, with 17 bases in between. The V gene's germline CDR1 is SGDLS and CDR2 YYNGEE. The CDR3 is made up of 14 amino acids. The CDR3 region is CASSGKETLGEQFF. The CDR3, as DNA: TGTGCCAGCAGCGGAAAAGAGACCCTAGGAGAGCAGTTCTTC. The full variable domain, its missing parts supplied by reference TRBV9 and TRBJ2-1, is DSGVTQTPKHLITATGQRVTLRCSPRSGDLSVYWYQQSLDQGLQFLIQYYNGEERAKGNILERFSAQQFPDLHSELNLSSLELGDSALYFCASSGKETLGEQFFGPGTRLTVL.

The J gene is TRBJ2-2, the V gene TRBV4-1, with D unclear. The CDR3 has 14 amino acids. V was clipped by 0 bases and J by 6 bases, with 8 bases between them. CDR1 and CDR2 from the germline V gene are MGHRA and YSYEKL. The CDR3 DNA sequence: TGCGCCAGCAGCCAAGATCTAGGCGCCGGGGAGCTGTTTTTT. Its protein product is CASSQDLGAGELFF.

V gene TRBV11-2 combines with J gene TRBJ2-1, with TRBD2 identical over 14 bases. The J segment lost 0 bases and the V segment lost 4 bases, leaving 5 bases of the junction unmatched. Germline assignment: CDR1 SGHAT and CDR2 FQNNGV. The length of the CDR3 is 18 residues. The DNA of the CDR3 is TGTGCCAGCAGCTCCCGGACTAGCGGGAGGCCCTCCTACAATGAGCAGTTCTTC. This gives the protein CASSSRTSGRPSYNEQFF.

This clone was seen a single time. The rearrangement uses TRBV11-2 and TRBJ2-6; a weak D match, TRBD1 (5 bases). The CDR3 is 15 residues long. The ends were cut back, 3 bases at V and 3 bases at J, with 9 bases in the middle. In germline, CDR1 is SGHAT, CDR2 FQNNGV. CDR3: CASSFQGGGANVLTF. CDR3 nucleotide sequence: TGTGCCAGCAGCTTTCAGGGTGGTGGGGCCAACGTCCTGACTTTC.

The V and J genes are TRBV5-5 and TRBJ2-7, with D possibly matching TRBD2 (7 bases). The V gene's germline CDR1 is SGHKS and CDR2 YYEKEE (reference sequence). The CDR3 runs 17 residues. V was clipped by 0 bases and J by 3 bases, with 19 bases between them. The CDR3 nucleotides read TGTGCCAGCAGCTTGGCCTCCGGCGCGGGGGCGGGCTACGAGCAGTACTTC. This translates into CASSLASGAGAGYEQYF.

The chain carries TRBV10-2 and TRBJ2-7; 8 positions match TRBD2. V lost 6 bases, J lost 6 bases, and 13 bases stayed unmatched. The CDR3 contains 15 residues. In germline, CDR1 is WSHSY, CDR2 SAAADI. The CDR3: CASSPKTSADGEQYF. Here the CDR3 DNA reads TGCGCCAGCAGCCCCAAGACTAGCGCCGACGGCGAGCAGTACTTC.

To note about this clone: At one boundary the junction diverges from the germline segment, which might be a read error. The V call is TRBV5-5, the J call TRBJ1-1; possibly TRBD1 for D (5 bases). Per germline, CDR1 SGHKS and CDR2 YYEKEE (reference sequence). This CDR3 region has 13 residues. The CDR3 here is CASSLAGNAEAFF. CDR3 DNA: TGTGCCAGCAGCTTGGCAGGGAACGCTGAAGCTTTCTTT.

The rearrangement uses TRBV5-1 and TRBJ2-1, with 9 bases fitting TRBD2. The V and J ends lost 1 base and 7 bases, in that order; junction bases with no gene match: 6. This CDR3 spans 15 amino acids. The germline gives CDR1 SGHRS, CDR2 YFSETQ. The CDR3 nucleotides read TGCGCCAGCAGCTTGTTCCCTAGCGGGGCAAATGAGCAGTTCTTC. This encodes CASSLFPSGANEQFF.

The rearrangement links TRBV6-6 to TRBJ2-7; 13 nucleotides line up with TRBD2. J lost 3 bases, V lost 8 bases, and 1 base had no gene match. The CDR3 sequence is 13 residues long. From germline, CDR1 is MNHNY and CDR2 SVGAGI (reference sequence). CDR3 loop: CASWTSGSYEQYF. Written as DNA, the CDR3 is TGTGCCAGCTGGACTAGCGGGAGCTACGAGCAGTACTTC.

This chain joins TRBV7-2 and TRBJ2-1; 8 bases map to TRBD2. The germline CDR1 and CDR2 sequences are SGHTA and FQGNSA. V trimming: 6 bases; J trimming: 6 bases; junction bases outside the gene matches: 10. This CDR3 has 15 amino acids. In DNA form, the CDR3 reads TGTGCCAGCAGGGGGGGGACTAGATCTGGCAATGAGCAGTTCTTC. It yields the protein CASRGGTRSGNEQFF. The complete variable domain, with remaining parts taken from reference TRBV7-2 and TRBJ2-1, reads GAGVSQSPSNKVTEKGKDVELRCDPISGHTALYWYRQSLGQGLEFLIYFQGNSAPDKSGLPSDRFSAERTGGSVSTLTIQRTQQEDSAVYLCASRGGTRSGNEQFFGPGTRLTVL.

This clone has at least ten counts. The chain uses TRBV5-4 and TRBJ2-1, with D tentatively TRBD1 (6 bases). V was trimmed by 2 bases and J by 5 bases, leaving 8 bases between them. The CDR3 contains 13 residues. Germline V lookup: CDR1 SGHNT, CDR2 YYREEE (reference sequence). The CDR3 sequence: CASSFPGDNEQFF. CDR3 bases: TGTGCCAGCAGCTTCCCAGGGGACAATGAGCAGTTCTTC.

The chain recombines TRBV5-4 with TRBJ2-1; 9 nucleotides align to TRBD1. CDR3 length: 14 residues. Germline-derived CDR1 and CDR2 are SGHNT and YYREEE (reference sequence). Germline trimming cut 4 bases from V and 8 bases from J; bases unmatched to any gene: 7. CDR3 amino acids: CASSVGQGGHEQFF. The CDR3 bases are TGTGCCAGCAGCGTGGGACAGGGTGGCCATGAGCAGTTCTTC. Combining the CDR3 with reference TRBV5-4 and TRBJ2-1 gives the whole variable domain ETGVTQSPTHLIKTRGQQVTLRCSSQSGHNTVSWYQQALGQGPQFIFQYYREEENGRGNFPPRFSGLQFPNYSSELNVNALELDDSALYLCASSVGQGGHEQFFGPGTRLTVL.

The V gene is TRBV5-4, the J gene TRBJ2-2; D may be TRBD2 (5 bases). With 1 base removed from V and 2 bases from J, the gap between germline ends came to 12 bases. CDR1 SGHNT and CDR2 YYREEE come from the germline V gene (reference sequence). CDR3 size: 16 residues. This CDR3 reads CASSLRGWSNTGELFF. CDR3 DNA sequence: TGTGCCAGCAGCTTGCGAGGGTGGAGCAACACCGGGGAGCTGTTTTTT.

This rearrangement joins TRBV5-5 to TRBJ2-1, with 12 nucleotides matching TRBD2. Unmatched junction bases numbered 5, after V lost 4 bases and J lost 0 bases. CDR1 and CDR2 from the germline V gene are SGHKS and YYEKEE (reference sequence). The CDR3 consists of 17 residues. CDR3: CASSTRTSGASYNEQFF. In DNA, the CDR3 is TGTGCCAGCAGCACCCGGACTAGCGGGGCCTCCTACAATGAGCAGTTCTTC.

V and J are TRBV4-1 and TRBJ1-3; 8 bases map to TRBD1. Germline V gene lookup returns CDR1 MGHRA and CDR2 YSYEKL. The CDR3 consists of 16 residues. The ends lost 0 bases at V and 7 bases at J; junction bases unmatched: 8. The CDR3 here is CASSQDPGQVQNTIYF. The CDR3 DNA follows: TGCGCCAGCAGCCAAGATCCGGGACAGGTGCAGAACACCATATATTTT.

J is TRBJ2-6 and V is TRBV21-1; the table's D call, TRBD1, has no DNA check behind it. TRBV21-1 is described as a pseudogene. The CDR3 has 17 amino acids. The CDR3 sequence is CASSIPPRVLGANVLTF. The CDR3 coding sequence is TGTGCCAGCAGCATTCCCCCCAGGGTTCTCGGGGCCAACGTCCTGACTTTC.

This clone was counted a few times. The chain recombines TRBV5-5 with TRBJ1-3, with TRBD1 as a possible D gene (6 bases). V lost 4 bases, J lost 4 bases, and 12 bases lay in between. In germline, CDR1 is SGHKS, CDR2 YYEKEE (reference sequence). This CDR3 has 14 amino acids. The CDR3 sequence: CASSLQGSGNTIYF. DNA for the CDR3: TGTGCCAGCAGCCTACAGGGCTCGGGAAACACCATATATTTT.

The gene calls are TRBV5-6 and TRBJ2-1; D not certain. From germline, CDR1 is SGHDT and CDR2 YYEEEE. CDR3 length: 16 amino acids. V lost 0 bases and J lost 0, with 10 bases in between. This CDR3 is CASSLERRNSYNEQFF. The CDR3 bases are TGTGCCAGCAGCTTGGAGCGACGTAACTCCTACAATGAGCAGTTCTTC.

This chain uses TRBV3-1 (or the pseudogene TRBV3-2) with TRBJ2-7, with D hard to call. The CDR3 totals 15 residues. The ends were cut back, 3 bases at V and 4 bases at J, with 16 bases in the middle. Germline CDR1 is LGHDT and CDR2 is YNNKEL (reference sequence). CDR3 region: CASSQNPGGVYEQYF. CDR3 DNA sequence: TGTGCCAGCAGCCAGAACCCTGGCGGAGTATACGAGCAGTACTTC.

This clone occurred once. As DNA, the CDR3 is TGTGCCAGCAGCTTCCGTCGGACTAGCGGGGGGTACGAGCAGTACTTC. Protein product: CASSFRRTSGGYEQYF. The rearrangement uses TRBV11-2 and TRBJ2-7; 14 bases align to TRBD2. Germline-derived CDR1 and CDR2 are SGHAT and FQNNGV. V lost 3 bases to trimming and J lost 4 bases; unmatched junction nucleotides: 5. The CDR3 loop spans 16 amino acids.

This rearrangement joins TRBV5-1 to TRBJ2-5; TRBD2 is a possible D gene (6 bases). The CDR3 consists of 14 residues. Germline lookup yields CDR1 SGHRS and CDR2 YFSETQ. The V end lost 9 bases, the J end lost 5 bases, and 20 bases lay between the germline ends. CDR3 loop: CATSVGSDGETQYF. The CDR3 bases are TGCGCCACCAGTGTCGGGAGCGACGGGGAGACCCAGTACTTC. The whole variable domain, filled in from reference TRBV5-1 and TRBJ2-5, reads KAGVTQTPRYLIKTRGQQVTLSCSPISGHRSVSWYQQTPGQGLQFLFEYFSETQRNKGNFPGRFSGRQFSNSRSEMNVSTLELGDSALYLCATSVGSDGETQYFGPGTRLLVL.

This chain links TRBV28 with TRBJ1-3; no clear D gene. Germline V gene lookup returns CDR1 MDHEN and CDR2 SYDVKM. CDR3 length: 14 amino acids. Trimming removed 7 bases from V and 0 bases from J, with 10 bases in between. CDR3 coding DNA: TGTGCCAGCACCCTCTACGGCTCTGGAAACACCATATATTTT. Translation: CASTLYGSGNTIYF.

The chain's CDR3 is CASSEQGRGDTQYF. The CDR3 DNA follows: TGTGCCAGCAGTGAACAGGGGCGGGGGGATACGCAGTATTTT. The rearrangement joins TRBV2 to TRBJ2-3; D might be TRBD2 (7 bases). There are 14 residues in the CDR3. The ends were cut back, 2 bases at V and 6 bases at J, with 12 bases in the middle. Germline V CDR1 and CDR2: SNHLY, FYNNEI.